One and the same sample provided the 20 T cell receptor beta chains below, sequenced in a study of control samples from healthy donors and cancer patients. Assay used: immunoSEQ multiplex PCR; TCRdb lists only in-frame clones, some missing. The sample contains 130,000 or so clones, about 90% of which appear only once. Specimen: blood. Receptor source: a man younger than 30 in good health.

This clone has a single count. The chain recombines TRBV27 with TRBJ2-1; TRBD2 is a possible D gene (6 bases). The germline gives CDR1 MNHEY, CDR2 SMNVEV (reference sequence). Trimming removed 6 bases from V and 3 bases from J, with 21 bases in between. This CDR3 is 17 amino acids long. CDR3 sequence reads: CASSWGVVSRGYNEQFF. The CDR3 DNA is TGTGCCAGCAGCTGGGGGGTGGTTAGCCGAGGCTACAATGAGCAGTTCTTC.

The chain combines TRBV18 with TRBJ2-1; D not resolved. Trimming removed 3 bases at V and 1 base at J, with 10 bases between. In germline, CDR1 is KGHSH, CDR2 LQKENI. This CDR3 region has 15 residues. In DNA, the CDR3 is TGTGCCAGCTCACCGGACCCCTTATCCTACAATGAGCAGTTCTTC. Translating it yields CASSPDPLSYNEQFF.

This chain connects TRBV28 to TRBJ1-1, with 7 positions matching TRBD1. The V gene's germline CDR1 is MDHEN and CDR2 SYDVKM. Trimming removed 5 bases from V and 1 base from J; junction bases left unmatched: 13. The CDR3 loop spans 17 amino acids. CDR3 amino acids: CASSPRTGSTGNTEAFF. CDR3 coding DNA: TGTGCCAGCAGTCCGCGGACAGGATCTACCGGGAACACTGAAGCTTTCTTT.

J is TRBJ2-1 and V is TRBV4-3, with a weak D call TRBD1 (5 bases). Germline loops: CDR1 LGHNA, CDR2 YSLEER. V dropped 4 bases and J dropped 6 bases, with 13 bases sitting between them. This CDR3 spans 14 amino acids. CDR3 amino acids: CASSRSVGANEQFF. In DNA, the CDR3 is TGCGCCAGCAGCCGATCGGTAGGGGCCAATGAGCAGTTCTTC.

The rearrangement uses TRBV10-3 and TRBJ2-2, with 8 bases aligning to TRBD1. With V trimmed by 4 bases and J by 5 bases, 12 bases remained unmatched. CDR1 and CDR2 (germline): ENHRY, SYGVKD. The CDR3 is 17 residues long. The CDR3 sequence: CAISGALGQGGTGELFF. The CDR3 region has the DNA TGTGCCATCAGTGGCGCCCTCGGACAGGGTGGGACCGGGGAGCTGTTTTTT.

CDR3 loop: CASTFRSPNTEAFF. The CDR3 region has the DNA TGTGCCAGCACCTTCCGGTCTCCGAACACTGAAGCTTTCTTT. This chain connects TRBV2 to TRBJ1-1; D is undetermined. Germline V gene sequence: CDR1 SNHLY, CDR2 FYNNEI. The CDR3 totals 14 residues. Trimming took 7 bases from V and 1 from J, leaving 13 bases between them.

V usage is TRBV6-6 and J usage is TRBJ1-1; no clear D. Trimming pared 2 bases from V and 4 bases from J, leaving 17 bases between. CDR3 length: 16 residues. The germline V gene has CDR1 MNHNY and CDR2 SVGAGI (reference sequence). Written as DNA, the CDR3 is TGTGCCAGCAGTTACGGCGGAACTGGTGGGAGCACTGAAGCTTTCTTT. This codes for CASSYGGTGGSTEAFF.

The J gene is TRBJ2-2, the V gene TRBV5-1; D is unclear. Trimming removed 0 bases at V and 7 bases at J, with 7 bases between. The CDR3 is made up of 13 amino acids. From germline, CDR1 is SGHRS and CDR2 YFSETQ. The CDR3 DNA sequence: TGCGCCAGCAGCTTGGCCTGGGGCGGGGAGCTGTTTTTT. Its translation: CASSLAWGGELFF.

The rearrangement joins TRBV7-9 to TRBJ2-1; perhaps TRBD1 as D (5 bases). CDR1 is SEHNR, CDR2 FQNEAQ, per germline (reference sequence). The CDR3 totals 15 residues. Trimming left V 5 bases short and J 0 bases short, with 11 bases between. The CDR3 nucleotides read TGTGCCAGCAGCCAAAAGGACAACTCCTACAATGAGCAGTTCTTC. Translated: CASSQKDNSYNEQFF.

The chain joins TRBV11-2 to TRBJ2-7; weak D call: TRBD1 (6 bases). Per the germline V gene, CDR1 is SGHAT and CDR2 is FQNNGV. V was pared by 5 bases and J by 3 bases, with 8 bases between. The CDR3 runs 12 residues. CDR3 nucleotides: TGTGCCAGCAGCACAGGGAACTACGAGCAGTACTTC. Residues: CASSTGNYEQYF.

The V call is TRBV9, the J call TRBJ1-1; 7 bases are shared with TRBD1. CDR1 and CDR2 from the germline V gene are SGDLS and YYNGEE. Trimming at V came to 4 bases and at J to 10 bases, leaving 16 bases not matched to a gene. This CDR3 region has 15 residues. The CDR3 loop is CASSPQGGDPWGAFF. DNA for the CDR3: TGTGCCAGCAGCCCCCAGGGGGGCGATCCTTGGGGAGCTTTCTTT.

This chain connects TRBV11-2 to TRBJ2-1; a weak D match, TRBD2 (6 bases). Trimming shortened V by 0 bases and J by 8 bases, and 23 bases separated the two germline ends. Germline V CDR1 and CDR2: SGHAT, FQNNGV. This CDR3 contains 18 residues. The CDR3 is CASSLDSPLASLNDEQFF. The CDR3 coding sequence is TGTGCCAGCAGCTTAGATTCCCCTCTAGCGTCGTTGAACGATGAGCAGTTCTTC.

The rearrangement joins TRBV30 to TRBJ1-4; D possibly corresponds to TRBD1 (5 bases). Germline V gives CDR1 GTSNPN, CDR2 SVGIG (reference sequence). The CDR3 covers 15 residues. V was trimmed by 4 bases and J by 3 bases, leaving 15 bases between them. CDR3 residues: CAWNLSRGSNEKLFF. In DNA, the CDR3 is TGTGCCTGGAACCTCAGTCGGGGGTCTAATGAAAAACTGTTTTTT.

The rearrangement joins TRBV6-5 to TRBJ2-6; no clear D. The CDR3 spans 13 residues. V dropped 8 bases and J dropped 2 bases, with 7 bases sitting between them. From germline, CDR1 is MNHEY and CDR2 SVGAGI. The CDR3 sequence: CASVRAGANVLTF. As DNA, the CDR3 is TGTGCCAGCGTACGGGCTGGGGCCAACGTCCTGACTTTC.

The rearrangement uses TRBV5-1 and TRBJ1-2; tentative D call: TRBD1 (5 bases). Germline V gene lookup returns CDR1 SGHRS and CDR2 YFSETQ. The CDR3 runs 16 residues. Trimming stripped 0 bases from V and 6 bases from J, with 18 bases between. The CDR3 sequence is CASSLGFEDNPHGYTF. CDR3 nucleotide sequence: TGCGCCAGCAGCTTGGGTTTCGAGGACAACCCACATGGCTACACCTTC.

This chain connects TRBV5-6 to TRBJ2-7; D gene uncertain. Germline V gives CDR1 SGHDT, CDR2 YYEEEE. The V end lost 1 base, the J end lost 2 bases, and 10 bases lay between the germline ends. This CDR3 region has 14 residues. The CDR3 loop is CASSLTGGTYEQYF. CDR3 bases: TGTGCCAGCAGCTTGACCGGCGGCACCTACGAGCAGTACTTC.

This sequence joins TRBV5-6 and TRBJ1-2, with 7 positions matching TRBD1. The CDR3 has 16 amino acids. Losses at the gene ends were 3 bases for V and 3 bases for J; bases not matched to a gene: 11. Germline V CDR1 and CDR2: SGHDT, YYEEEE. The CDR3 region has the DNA TGTGCCAGCAGCTGGGGACAGTGGGGATATGACTATGGCTACACCTTC. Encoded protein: CASSWGQWGYDYGYTF.

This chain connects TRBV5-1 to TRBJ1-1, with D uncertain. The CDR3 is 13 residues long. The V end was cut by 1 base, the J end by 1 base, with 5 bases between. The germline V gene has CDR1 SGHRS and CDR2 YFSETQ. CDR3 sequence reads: CASSLLGNTEAFF. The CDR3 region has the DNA TGCGCCAGCAGCTTGTTAGGGAACACTGAAGCTTTCTTT.

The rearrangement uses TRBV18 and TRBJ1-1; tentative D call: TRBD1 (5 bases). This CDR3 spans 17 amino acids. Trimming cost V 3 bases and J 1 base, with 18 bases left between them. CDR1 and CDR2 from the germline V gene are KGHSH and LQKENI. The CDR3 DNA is TGTGCCAGCTCACCCCGGGCGGAGGTGGGGACGAACACTGAAGCTTTCTTT. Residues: CASSPRAEVGTNTEAFF. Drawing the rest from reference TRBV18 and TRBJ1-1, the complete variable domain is NAGVMQNPRHLVRRRGQEARLRCSPMKGHSHVYWYRQLPEEGLKFMVYLQKENIIDESGMPKERFSAEFPKEGPSILRIQQVVRGDSAAYFCASSPRAEVGTNTEAFFGQGTRLTVV.

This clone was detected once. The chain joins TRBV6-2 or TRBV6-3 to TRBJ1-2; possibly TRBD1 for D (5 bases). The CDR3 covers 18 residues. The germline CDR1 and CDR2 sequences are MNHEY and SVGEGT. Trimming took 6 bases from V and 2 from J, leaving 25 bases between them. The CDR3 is CASSPAVRVAGRNYGYTF. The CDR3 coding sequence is TGTGCCAGCAGCCCCGCCGTTCGAGTGGCAGGGAGAAACTATGGCTACACCTTC.